This entry lists 26 T cell receptor beta chains sequenced from one sample in a study of a mutant IDH1 vaccine in newly diagnosed glioma. Libraries were prepared by immunoSEQ multiplex PCR; TCRdb keeps only in-frame clonotypes and omits some of them. Here the sample spans around 41,000 clones, 80% to 90% being singletons. No antigens are known for them. Time point specified: week 35, safety follow-up. The study gave 300 ug of mutant IDH1 20-mer peptide per vaccine dose, with topical imiquimod. Sequencing was performed on PBMCs, taken from a glioma patient whose treatment included an IDH1 peptide vaccine. These receptors originate from a man aged 40-55 years with glioma.

The chain uses TRBV15 and TRBJ2-7, with D hard to call. The CDR3 is made up of 11 amino acids. V lost 2 bases, J lost 6 bases, and 5 bases lay in between. Germline CDR1 reads LNHNV; CDR2 reads YYDKDF (reference sequence). CDR3 residues: CATSRYGEQYF. The CDR3 nucleotides are TGTGCCACCAGCAGATACGGCGAGCAGTACTTC.

This chain joins TRBV7-9 and TRBJ1-4; TRBD1 agrees at 10 bases. V lost 4 bases to trimming and J lost 5 bases; unmatched junction nucleotides: 10. The germline V gene encodes CDR1 SEHNR and CDR2 FQNEAQ (reference sequence). The CDR3 runs 17 residues. CDR3 coding DNA: TGTGCCAGCAGCTCCGGTCCCGGGACAGGGGTGAATGAAAAACTGTTTTTT. Translation gives CASSSGPGTGVNEKLFF.

V gene TRBV30 combines with J gene TRBJ1-3; 10 positions match TRBD1. The V and J ends lost 4 bases and 4 bases, in that order; junction bases with no gene match: 4. CDR1 and CDR2 from the germline V gene are GTSNPN and SVGIG (reference sequence). The CDR3 extends over 14 amino acids. DNA for the CDR3: TGTGCCTGGAATTGGGGACAGGGGGGAAACACCATATATTTT. It specifies CAWNWGQGGNTIYF.

This clone was seen only a few times. This chain connects TRBV2 to TRBJ1-1; D is unclear. CDR3 length equals 11 residues. The V gene lost 6 bases and the J gene lost 11 bases, with 13 bases spanning the gap. The germline V gene encodes CDR1 SNHLY and CDR2 FYNNEI. This CDR3 is CASSVGYWAFF. Here the CDR3 DNA reads TGTGCCAGCAGCGTCGGGTATTGGGCTTTCTTT.

This sequence joins TRBV5-4 and TRBJ2-5; the D call may be TRBD1 or TRBD2 (6 bases each). Looked up from germline, CDR1 is SGHNT and CDR2 is YYREEE (reference sequence). The CDR3 contains 15 residues. V lost 2 bases to trimming and J lost 7 bases, with 18 bases between them. The CDR3 bases are TGTGCCAGCAGCTTAAAGTCACAGGGAGGATGGACCCAGTACTTC. Protein product: CASSLKSQGGWTQYF. Filled out from reference TRBV5-4 and TRBJ2-5, the complete variable domain reads ETGVTQSPTHLIKTRGQQVTLRCSSQSGHNTVSWYQQALGQGPQFIFQYYREEENGRGNFPPRFSGLQFPNYSSELNVNALELDDSALYLCASSLKSQGGWTQYFGPGTRLLVL.

The chain carries TRBV29-1 and TRBJ1-2; D is unclear. Germline V gene data show CDR1 as SQVTM and CDR2 as ANQGSEA. The V and J ends lost 0 bases and 5 bases respectively, with 7 bases between them. The CDR3 covers 12 residues. The CDR3 nucleotides are TGCAGCGTTGAAGATGCGGGGTATGGCTACACCTTC. This codes for CSVEDAGYGYTF. The whole variable domain, filled in from reference TRBV29-1 and TRBJ1-2, reads SAVISQKPSRDICQRGTSLTIQCQVDSQVTMMFWYRQQPGQSLTLIATANQGSEATYESGFVIDKFPISRPNLTFSTLTVSNMSPEDSSIYLCSVEDAGYGYTFGSGTRLTVV.

The V gene is TRBV28, the J gene TRBJ1-2, with D maybe TRBD1 (6 bases). This CDR3 has 13 residues. Germline lookup yields CDR1 MDHEN and CDR2 SYDVKM. V was cut by 9 bases and J by 2 bases, with 13 bases left in between. CDR3 in amino acids: CASATGRNYGYTF. The CDR3 DNA reads as TGTGCCAGTGCGACAGGCCGAAACTATGGCTACACCTTC.

This clone was seen a single time. The chain joins TRBV19 to TRBJ1-1; TRBD1 is a possible D gene (5 bases). Germline V gives CDR1 LNHDA, CDR2 SQIVND (reference sequence). The CDR3 consists of 12 residues. V was cut by 4 bases and J by 6 bases, with 9 bases left in between. In DNA, the CDR3 is TGTGCCAGTAGTACCAAAGGGGCTGAAGCTTTCTTT. It codes for CASSTKGAEAFF.

V is TRBV5-5 and J is TRBJ2-7; tentatively, D is TRBD2 (5 bases). CDR3 length equals 16 residues. The germline gives CDR1 SGHKS, CDR2 YYEKEE (reference sequence). V lost 5 bases and J lost 5, with 23 bases in between. CDR3: CASSSGLADGTHEQYV. DNA of the CDR3: TGTGCCAGCAGTTCTGGACTTGCTGACGGTACCCACGAGCAGTACGTC.

This chain uses TRBV2 with TRBJ2-4, with D maybe TRBD1 (5 bases). The V gene's germline CDR1 is SNHLY and CDR2 FYNNEI. The CDR3 sequence is 11 residues long. Trimming took off 5 bases at V and 7 bases at J, with 6 bases between the two ends. The CDR3 nucleotides read TGTGCCAGCAGTCGACAGAACATTCAGTACTTC. Protein: CASSRQNIQYF.

This clone occurred a few times. This chain links TRBV29-1 with TRBJ1-1, with TRBD1 matching over 7 bases. V shed 7 bases and J 1 base; nucleotides not matched to a gene: 6. The CDR3 is 13 amino acids. Per the germline V gene, CDR1 is SQVTM and CDR2 is ANQGSEA. This CDR3 reads CSDRQGTNTEAFF. The CDR3 nucleotides are TGCAGCGATCGACAGGGAACGAACACTGAAGCTTTCTTT.

In DNA form, the CDR3 reads TGCGCCAGCAGCCAAGATTCGGTGGACTATGGCTACACCTTC. Its protein product is CASSQDSVDYGYTF. The V and J genes are TRBV4-1 and TRBJ1-2; D gene uncertain. Germline V gene lookup returns CDR1 MGHRA and CDR2 YSYEKL. Trimming cost V 0 bases and J 3 bases, with 8 bases left between them. This CDR3 spans 14 amino acids.

The chain is built from TRBV5-5 and TRBJ2-1; the match to TRBD2 covers 10 bases. The germline gives CDR1 SGHKS, CDR2 YYEKEE (reference sequence). The CDR3 is 18 amino acids. V shed 0 bases and J 0 bases; nucleotides not matched to a gene: 6. CDR3 in amino acids: CASSLVASGSSSYNEQFF. In DNA, the CDR3 is TGTGCCAGCAGCTTGGTGGCTAGCGGGAGTAGCTCCTACAATGAGCAGTTCTTC.

This chain uses TRBV11-3 with TRBJ2-2; D remains ambiguous. V dropped 1 base and J dropped 3 bases, with 6 bases sitting between them. The CDR3 is 14 amino acids. The germline CDR1 and CDR2 sequences are SGHNT and YENEEA. The DNA of the CDR3 is TGTGCCAGCAGCTTAGGGGCGGACACCGGGGAGCTGTTTTTT. Protein product: CASSLGADTGELFF.

The count of this clone is one. V and J are TRBV4-1 and TRBJ1-6, with 9 bases aligning to TRBD1. V lost 3 bases, J lost 9 bases, and 9 bases stayed unmatched. Germline V gene lookup returns CDR1 MGHRA and CDR2 YSYEKL. CDR3 length: 16 amino acids. This CDR3 is CASSQGDRVILSPLHF. Written as DNA, the CDR3 is TGCGCCAGCAGCCAGGGGGACAGGGTAATACTTTCACCCCTCCACTTT.

The sample holds a few counts of this clone. The chain combines TRBV7-3 with TRBJ2-3, with a possible D match to TRBD2 (6 bases). V lost 5 bases and J lost 4, with 19 bases in between. This CDR3 is built from 16 residues. CDR1 is SGHTA, CDR2 FQGTGA, per germline. The CDR3 loop is CASSALGGVGSDTQYF. CDR3 DNA: TGTGCCAGCAGCGCTCTCGGGGGAGTCGGGTCAGATACGCAGTATTTT.

The chain couples TRBV5-1 to TRBJ2-2; 8 bases agree with TRBD2. With V trimmed by 0 bases and J by 7 bases, 2 bases remained unmatched. CDR1 SGHRS and CDR2 YFSETQ come from the germline V gene. This CDR3 comprises 14 residues. CDR3 in amino acids: CASSLGLAIGELFF. CDR3 sequence (DNA): TGCGCCAGCAGCTTGGGACTAGCGATCGGGGAGCTGTTTTTT.

A single count supports this clone. The rearrangement joins TRBV9 to TRBJ2-3, with 8 positions matching TRBD1. J lost 1 base, V lost 4 bases, and 5 bases had no gene match. Germline CDR1 and CDR2: SGDLS and YYNGEE. CDR3 size: 15 residues. Written as DNA, the CDR3 is TGTGCCAGCAGCACGACAGGGGTGGGCACAGATACGCAGTATTTT. Protein: CASSTTGVGTDTQYF. The full variable domain, its missing parts supplied by reference TRBV9 and TRBJ2-3, is DSGVTQTPKHLITATGQRVTLRCSPRSGDLSVYWYQQSLDQGLQFLIQYYNGEERAKGNILERFSAQQFPDLHSELNLSSLELGDSALYFCASSTTGVGTDTQYFGPGTRLTVL.

The genes are TRBV4-3 and TRBJ2-7, with TRBD2 identical over 11 bases. After removal of 2 bases from V and 6 bases from J, the junction contained 9 bases not matched to a gene. CDR1 is LGHNA and CDR2 is YSLEER in the germline V gene. The CDR3 is made up of 16 amino acids. The CDR3 sequence is CASSQLNSGRAVEQYF. The CDR3 DNA reads TGCGCCAGCAGCCAACTAAATAGCGGGAGGGCCGTCGAGCAGTACTTC.

This clone was detected once. This rearrangement joins TRBV2 to TRBJ1-3, with D tentatively TRBD1 (6 bases). With 6 bases removed from V and 0 bases from J, the gap between germline ends came to 6 bases. The germline V gene has CDR1 SNHLY and CDR2 FYNNEI. This CDR3 spans 13 amino acids. In DNA form, the CDR3 reads TGTGCCAGCAGACAGGGCTCTGGAAACACCATATATTTT. This translates into CASRQGSGNTIYF.

The rearrangement links TRBV19 to TRBJ2-5; 12 bases are a match to TRBD1. In germline, CDR1 is LNHDA, CDR2 SQIVND (reference sequence). V was clipped by 6 bases and J by 2 bases; unmatched bases: 13. The CDR3 sequence is 18 residues long. The CDR3 reads CASRRGTGGYGGQETQYF. Written as DNA, the CDR3 is TGTGCCAGTAGGAGAGGGACAGGGGGCTACGGGGGACAAGAGACCCAGTACTTC.

The V and J genes are TRBV28 and TRBJ1-5, with D possibly matching TRBD1 (6 bases). V was trimmed by 6 bases and J by 6 bases, leaving 15 bases between them. Germline V lookup: CDR1 MDHEN, CDR2 SYDVKM. The CDR3 sequence is 14 residues long. CDR3: CASRMSGDSQPQHF. The CDR3 coding sequence is TGTGCCAGCAGGATGTCAGGGGATAGTCAGCCCCAGCATTTT.

The chain recombines TRBV6-1 with TRBJ1-2; 7 nucleotides match TRBD1. This CDR3 is 16 amino acids long. CDR1 MNHNS and CDR2 SASEGT come from the germline V gene. The ends lost 1 base at V and 5 bases at J; junction bases unmatched: 10. The CDR3 reads CASSEVGPQGLYGYTF. CDR3 coding DNA: TGTGCCAGCAGTGAAGTGGGACCACAGGGGCTGTATGGCTACACCTTC.

The chain links TRBV30 to TRBJ1-4, with TRBD1 matching over 9 bases. Per germline, CDR1 GTSNPN and CDR2 SVGIG (reference sequence). With 8 bases clipped from V and 8 bases from J, the junction kept 6 bases outside the gene matches. The CDR3 has 12 residues. In DNA form, the CDR3 reads TGTGCCGGAAACAGGGGGCCAGAAAAACTGTTTTTT. This sequence encodes CAGNRGPEKLFF. Drawing the rest from reference TRBV30 and TRBJ1-4, the complete variable domain is SQTIHQWPATLVQPVGSPLSLECTVEGTSNPNLYWYRQAAGRGLQLLFYSVGIGQISSEVPQNLSASRPQDRQFILSSKKLLLSDSGFYLCAGNRGPEKLFFGSGTQLSVL.

This clone was found once. The chain is built from TRBV6-1 and TRBJ1-1, with D unclear. There are 14 residues in the CDR3. CDR1 and CDR2 from the germline V gene are MNHNS and SASEGT. V was clipped by 0 bases and J by 3 bases, with 8 bases between them. The CDR3 sequence is CASSEAEGYTEAFF. In nucleotides, the CDR3 is TGTGCCAGCAGTGAAGCGGAGGGATACACTGAAGCTTTCTTT.

The CDR3 DNA is TGTGCCAGCAACCAAGCGGGGTCCTCCTACAATGAGCAGTTCTTC. Translating it yields CASNQAGSSYNEQFF. The chain carries TRBV2 and TRBJ2-1, with TRBD2 identical over 7 bases. This CDR3 is 15 amino acids long. The V and J ends lost 7 bases and 0 bases, in that order; junction bases with no gene match: 6. Germline CDR1 and CDR2: SNHLY and FYNNEI. The entire variable domain, with the rest obtained from reference TRBV2 and TRBJ2-1, is as follows: EPEVTQTPSHQVTQMGQEVILRCVPISNHLYFYWYRQILGQKVEFLVSFYNNEISEKSEIFDDQFSVERPDGSNFTLKIRSTKLEDSAMYFCASNQAGSSYNEQFFGPGTRLTVL.